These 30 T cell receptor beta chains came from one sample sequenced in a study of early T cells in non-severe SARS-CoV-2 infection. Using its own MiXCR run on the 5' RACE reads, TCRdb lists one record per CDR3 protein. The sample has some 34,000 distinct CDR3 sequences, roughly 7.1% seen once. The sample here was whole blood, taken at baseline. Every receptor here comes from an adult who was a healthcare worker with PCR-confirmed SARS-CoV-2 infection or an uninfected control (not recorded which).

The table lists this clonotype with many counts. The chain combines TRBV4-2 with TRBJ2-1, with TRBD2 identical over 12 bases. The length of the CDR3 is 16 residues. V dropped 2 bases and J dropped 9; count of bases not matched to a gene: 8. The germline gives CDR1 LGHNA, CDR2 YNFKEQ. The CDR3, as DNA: TGTGCCAGCAGCCAACTACTAGCGGGAGGAGCCGGTGAGCAGTTCTTC. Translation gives CASSQLLAGGAGEQFF.

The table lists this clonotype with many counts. The CDR3 sequence: CASSQGARGEKLFF. In DNA, the CDR3 is TGTGCCAGCAGTCAGGGGGCGCGAGGTGAAAAACTGTTTTTT. The chain couples TRBV14 to TRBJ1-4, with 8 positions matching TRBD1. V trimming: 6 bases; J trimming: 7 bases; junction bases outside the gene matches: 7. The CDR3 has 14 residues. Germline V gene lookup returns CDR1 SGHDN and CDR2 FVKESK.

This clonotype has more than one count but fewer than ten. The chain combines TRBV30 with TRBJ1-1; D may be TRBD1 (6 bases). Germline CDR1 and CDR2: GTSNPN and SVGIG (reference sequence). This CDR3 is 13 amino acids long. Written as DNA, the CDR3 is TGTGCATCGATTACAGGGTTGGGGACTGAAGCTTTCTTT. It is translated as CASITGLGTEAFF.

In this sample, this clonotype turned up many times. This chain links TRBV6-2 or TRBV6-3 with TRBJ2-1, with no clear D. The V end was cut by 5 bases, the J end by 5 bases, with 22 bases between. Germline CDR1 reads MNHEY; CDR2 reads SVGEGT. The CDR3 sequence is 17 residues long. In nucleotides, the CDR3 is TGTGCCAGCAGTCTCCCTTATTCAACCAATAACAACAATGAGCAGTTCTTC. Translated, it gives CASSLPYSTNNNNEQFF.

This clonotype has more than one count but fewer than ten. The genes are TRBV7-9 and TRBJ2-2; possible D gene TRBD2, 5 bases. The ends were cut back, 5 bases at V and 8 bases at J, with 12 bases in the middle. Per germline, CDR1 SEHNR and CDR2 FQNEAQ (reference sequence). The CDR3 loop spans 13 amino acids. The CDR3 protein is CASSPRTGGELFF. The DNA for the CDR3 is TGTGCCAGCAGCCCGAGGACTGGAGGGGAGCTGTTTTTT.

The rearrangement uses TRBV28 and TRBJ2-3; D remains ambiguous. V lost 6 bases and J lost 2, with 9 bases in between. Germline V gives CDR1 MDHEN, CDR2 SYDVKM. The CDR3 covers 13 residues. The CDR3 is CASSGQPTDTQYF. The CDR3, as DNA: TGTGCCAGCAGCGGGCAGCCCACAGATACGCAGTATTTT.

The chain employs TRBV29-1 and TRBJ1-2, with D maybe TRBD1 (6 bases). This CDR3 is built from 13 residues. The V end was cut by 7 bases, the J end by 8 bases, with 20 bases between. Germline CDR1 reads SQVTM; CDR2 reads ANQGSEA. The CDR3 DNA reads TGCAGCGCCCCGCCAACCGGCGGACAGGGCTACACCTTC. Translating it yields CSAPPTGGQGYTF.

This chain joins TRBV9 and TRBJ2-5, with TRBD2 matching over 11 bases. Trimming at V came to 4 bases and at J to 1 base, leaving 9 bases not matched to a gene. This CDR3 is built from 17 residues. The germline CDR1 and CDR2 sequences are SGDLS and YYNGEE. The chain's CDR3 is CASSPPRTSGRQETQYF. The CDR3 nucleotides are TGTGCCAGCAGCCCCCCCCGGACTAGCGGGCGCCAAGAGACCCAGTACTTC.

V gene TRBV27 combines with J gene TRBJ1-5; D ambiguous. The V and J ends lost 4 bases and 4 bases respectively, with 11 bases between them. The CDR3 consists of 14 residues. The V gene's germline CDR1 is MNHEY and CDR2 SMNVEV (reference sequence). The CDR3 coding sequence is TGTGCCAGCAGTTCCCGACCGGGTAATCAGCCCCAGCATTTT. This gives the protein CASSSRPGNQPQHF.

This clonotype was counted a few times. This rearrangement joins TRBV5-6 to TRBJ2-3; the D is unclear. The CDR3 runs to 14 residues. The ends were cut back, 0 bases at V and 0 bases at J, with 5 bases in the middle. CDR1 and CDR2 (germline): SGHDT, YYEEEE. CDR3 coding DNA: TGTGCCAGCAGCTTGGTCGCCAGCACAGATACGCAGTATTTT. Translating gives CASSLVASTDTQYF.

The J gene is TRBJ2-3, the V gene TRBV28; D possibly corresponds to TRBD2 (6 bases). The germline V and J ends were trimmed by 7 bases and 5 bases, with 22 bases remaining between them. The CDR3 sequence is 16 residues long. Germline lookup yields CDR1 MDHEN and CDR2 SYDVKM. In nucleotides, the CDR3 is TGTGCCAGCAAAGGCGGGGTAGTCTCGACGAGAGATACGCAGTATTTT. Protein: CASKGGVVSTRDTQYF. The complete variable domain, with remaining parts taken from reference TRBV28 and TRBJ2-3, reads DVKVTQSSRYLVKRTGEKVFLECVQDMDHENMFWYRQDPGLGLRLIYFSYDVKMKEKGDIPEGYSVSREKKERFSLILESASTNQTSMYLCASKGGVVSTRDTQYFGPGTRLTVL.

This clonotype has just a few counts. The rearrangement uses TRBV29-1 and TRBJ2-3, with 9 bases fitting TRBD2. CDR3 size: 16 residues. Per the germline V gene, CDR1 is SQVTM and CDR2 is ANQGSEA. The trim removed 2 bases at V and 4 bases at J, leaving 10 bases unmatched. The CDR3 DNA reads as TGCAGCGTTGAATGGATGGGCGGGAGGGCCCCAGATACGCAGTATTTT. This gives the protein CSVEWMGGRAPDTQYF.

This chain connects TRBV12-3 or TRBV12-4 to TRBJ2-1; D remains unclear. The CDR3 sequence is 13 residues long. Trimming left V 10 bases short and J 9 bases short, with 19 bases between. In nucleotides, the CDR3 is TGTGCCACCAGCCCTAGTGTCGTCGGTGAGCAGTTCTTC. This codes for CATSPSVVGEQFF.

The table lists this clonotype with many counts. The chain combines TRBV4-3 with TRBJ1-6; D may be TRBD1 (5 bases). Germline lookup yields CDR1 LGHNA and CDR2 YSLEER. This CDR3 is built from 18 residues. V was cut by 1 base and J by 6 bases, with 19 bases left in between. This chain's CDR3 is CASSQVLAGARSNSPLHF. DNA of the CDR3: TGCGCCAGCAGCCAAGTGCTCGCTGGGGCACGAAGTAATTCACCCCTCCACTTT.

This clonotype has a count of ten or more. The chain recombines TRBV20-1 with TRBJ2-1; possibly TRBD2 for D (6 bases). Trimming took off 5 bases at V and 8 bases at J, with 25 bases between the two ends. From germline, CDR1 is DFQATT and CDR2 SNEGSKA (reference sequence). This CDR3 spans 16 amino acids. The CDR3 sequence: CSAPMVGGRGFDEQFF. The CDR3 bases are TGCAGTGCTCCGATGGTCGGAGGCCGGGGGTTTGATGAGCAGTTCTTC.

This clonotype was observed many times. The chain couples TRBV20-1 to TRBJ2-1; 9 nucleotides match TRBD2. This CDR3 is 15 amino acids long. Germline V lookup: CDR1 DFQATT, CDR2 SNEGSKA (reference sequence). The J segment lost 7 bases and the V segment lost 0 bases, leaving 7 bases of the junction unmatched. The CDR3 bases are TGCAGTGCTAGAGATCCTAGCGGGAATGGTAATGAGCAGTTCTTC. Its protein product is CSARDPSGNGNEQFF.

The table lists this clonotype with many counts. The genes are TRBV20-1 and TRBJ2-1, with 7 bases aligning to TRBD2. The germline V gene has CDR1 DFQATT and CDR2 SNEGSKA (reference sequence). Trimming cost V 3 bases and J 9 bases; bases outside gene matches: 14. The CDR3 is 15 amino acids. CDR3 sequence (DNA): TGCAGTGCTAGTGAAATTGGCGGGAGTTTCGGTGAGCAGTTCTTC. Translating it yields CSASEIGGSFGEQFF.

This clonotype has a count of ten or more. CDR3 residues: CASSQGHSSGSRGEQFF. Here the CDR3 DNA reads TGTGCCAGCAGCCAAGGGCATTCTAGCGGGTCAAGGGGTGAGCAGTTCTTC. V usage is TRBV4-2 and J usage is TRBJ2-1; 8 nucleotides align to TRBD2. Unmatched junction bases numbered 14, after V lost 1 base and J lost 9 bases. From germline, CDR1 is LGHNA and CDR2 YNFKEQ. This CDR3 has 17 amino acids.

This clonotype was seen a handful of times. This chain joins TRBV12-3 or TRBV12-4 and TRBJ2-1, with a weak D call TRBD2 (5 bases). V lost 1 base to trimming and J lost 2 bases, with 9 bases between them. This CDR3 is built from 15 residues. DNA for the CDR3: TGTGCCAGCAGTTTAGGGAGGTTTCCCTACAATGAGCAGTTCTTC. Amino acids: CASSLGRFPYNEQFF.

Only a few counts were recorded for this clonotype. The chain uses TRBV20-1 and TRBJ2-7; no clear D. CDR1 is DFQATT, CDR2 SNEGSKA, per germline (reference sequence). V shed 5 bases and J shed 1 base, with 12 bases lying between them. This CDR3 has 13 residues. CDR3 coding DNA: TGCAGTGCTGCGTACATACCGTCCTACGAGCAGTACTTC. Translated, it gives CSAAYIPSYEQYF.

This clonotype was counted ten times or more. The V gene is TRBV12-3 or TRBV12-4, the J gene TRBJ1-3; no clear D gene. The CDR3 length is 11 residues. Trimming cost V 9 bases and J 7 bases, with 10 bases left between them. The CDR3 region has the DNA TGTGCCAGGCGGCTTGGGAACACCATATATTTT. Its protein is CARRLGNTIYF.

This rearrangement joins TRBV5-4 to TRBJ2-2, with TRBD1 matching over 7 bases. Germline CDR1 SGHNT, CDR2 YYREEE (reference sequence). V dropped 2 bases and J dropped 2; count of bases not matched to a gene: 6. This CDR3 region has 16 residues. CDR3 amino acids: CASSFAGGSNTGELFF. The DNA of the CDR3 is TGTGCCAGCAGCTTCGCAGGGGGATCAAACACCGGGGAGCTGTTTTTT.

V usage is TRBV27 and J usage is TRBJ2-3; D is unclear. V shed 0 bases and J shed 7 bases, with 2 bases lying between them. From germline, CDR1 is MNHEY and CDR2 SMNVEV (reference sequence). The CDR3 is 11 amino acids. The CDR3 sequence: CASSLSNTQYF. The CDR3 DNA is TGTGCCAGCAGTTTATCTAATACGCAGTATTTT.

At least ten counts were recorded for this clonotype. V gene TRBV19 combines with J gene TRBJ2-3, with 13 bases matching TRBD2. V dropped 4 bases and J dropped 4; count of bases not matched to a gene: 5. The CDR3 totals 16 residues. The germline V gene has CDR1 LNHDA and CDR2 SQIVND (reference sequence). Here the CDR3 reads CASSTRTSGSSDTQYF. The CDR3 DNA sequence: TGTGCCAGTAGTACTAGGACTAGCGGGAGCTCAGATACGCAGTATTTT.

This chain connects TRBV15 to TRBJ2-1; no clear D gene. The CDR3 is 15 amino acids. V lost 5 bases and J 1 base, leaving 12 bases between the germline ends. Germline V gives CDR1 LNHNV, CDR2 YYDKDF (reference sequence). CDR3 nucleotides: TGTGCCACCAGCGGCCTAGTGGCATCCTACAATGAGCAGTTCTTC. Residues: CATSGLVASYNEQFF.

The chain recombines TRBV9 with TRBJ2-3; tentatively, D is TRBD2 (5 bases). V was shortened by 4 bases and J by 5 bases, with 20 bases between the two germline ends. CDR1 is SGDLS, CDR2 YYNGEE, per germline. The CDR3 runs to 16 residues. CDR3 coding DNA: TGTGCCAGCAGCCCAGAGGTGGGTCTAGCTGGAGATACGCAGTATTTT. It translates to CASSPEVGLAGDTQYF.

The CDR3 nucleotides are TGCGCCAGCTACCTAGAGGGATTTGCAGAGACCCAGTACTTC. This gives the protein CASYLEGFAETQYF. The chain carries TRBV4-3 and TRBJ2-5, with a tentative D call TRBD2 (5 bases). Germline CDR1 is LGHNA and CDR2 is YSLEER. V lost 8 bases to trimming and J lost 4 bases, with 17 bases between them. The CDR3 sequence is 14 residues long.

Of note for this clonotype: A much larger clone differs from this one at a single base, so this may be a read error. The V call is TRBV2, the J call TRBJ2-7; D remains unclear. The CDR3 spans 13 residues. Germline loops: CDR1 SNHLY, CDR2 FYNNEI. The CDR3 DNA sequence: TGTGCCAGGAGTGAAAGGGTACCCTACGAGCAGTACGTC. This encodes CARSERVPYEQYV.

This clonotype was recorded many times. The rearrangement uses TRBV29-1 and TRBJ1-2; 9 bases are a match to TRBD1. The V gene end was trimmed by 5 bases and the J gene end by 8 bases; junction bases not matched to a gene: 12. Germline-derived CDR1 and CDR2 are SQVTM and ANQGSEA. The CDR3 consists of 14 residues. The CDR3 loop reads CSVSSGTGYRGYTF. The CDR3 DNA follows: TGCAGCGTTTCATCTGGGACAGGGTATCGGGGCTACACCTTC.

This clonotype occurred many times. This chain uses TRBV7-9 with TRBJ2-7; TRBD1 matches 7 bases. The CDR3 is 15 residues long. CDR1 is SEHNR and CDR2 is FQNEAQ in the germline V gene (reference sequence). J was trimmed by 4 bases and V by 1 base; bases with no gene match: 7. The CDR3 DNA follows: TGTGCCAGCAGCTTAGGACAGGGTATGCTGTACGAGCAGTACGTC. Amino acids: CASSLGQGMLYEQYV.